This TCR beta chain was identified in a study of blood T cell repertoires in COVID-19. There are 13 residues in the CDR3. Trimming took off 0 bases at V and 4 bases at J, with 7 bases between the two ends. Germline assignment: CDR1 MNHEY and CDR2 SVGAGI. The method was immunoSEQ multiplex PCR; TCRdb's version includes in-frame clones alone and lacks a portion of them. The sample lists about 260,000 clones; around 90% were seen once. This chain links TRBV6-5 with TRBJ2-7, with D possibly matching TRBD2 (6 bases). The origin of this receptor is a human donor in a cohort sampled during active COVID-19. Material: peripheral blood. The CDR3: CASSYSTSYEQYF. Written as DNA, the CDR3 is TGTGCCAGCAGTTACTCGACTAGTTACGAGCAGTACTTC.